These 2 T cell receptor beta chains share one sample of origin, sequenced in a study of memory CD4+ T cells and cytomegalovirus serostatus. The sort gate was single viable CD3+CD4+CD8-CD45RO+ cells for memory CD4+ T cells. This table comes from immunoSEQ multiplex PCR, and its TCRdb copy is limited to in-frame clones, with some not included. The sample lists around 33,000 clones, around 76% occurring once. The source material was memory CD4+ T cells from blood. The source is an adult in good health and CMV-seronegative. Some clones in this sample may be carry-over from other donors' samples.

J is TRBJ2-7 and V is TRBV5-6; the D gene is possibly TRBD1 (5 bases). Germline V gene data show CDR1 as SGHDT and CDR2 as YYEEEE. V lost 5 bases and J 3 bases, leaving 18 bases between the germline ends. The CDR3 runs to 15 residues. The CDR3, as DNA: TGTGCCAGCAGTATGTCAGGGAATGCAATCTACGAGCAGTACTTC. This sequence encodes CASSMSGNAIYEQYF.

The chain uses TRBV29-1 and TRBJ1-2, with TRBD1 matching over 8 bases. Germline lookup yields CDR1 SQVTM and CDR2 ANQGSEA. The V gene end was trimmed by 7 bases and the J gene end by 8 bases; junction bases not matched to a gene: 18. The CDR3 spans 15 residues. This CDR3 reads CSGGGTGISGIGYTF. CDR3 sequence (DNA): TGCAGCGGCGGGGGGACAGGTATTTCTGGGATCGGCTACACCTTC.